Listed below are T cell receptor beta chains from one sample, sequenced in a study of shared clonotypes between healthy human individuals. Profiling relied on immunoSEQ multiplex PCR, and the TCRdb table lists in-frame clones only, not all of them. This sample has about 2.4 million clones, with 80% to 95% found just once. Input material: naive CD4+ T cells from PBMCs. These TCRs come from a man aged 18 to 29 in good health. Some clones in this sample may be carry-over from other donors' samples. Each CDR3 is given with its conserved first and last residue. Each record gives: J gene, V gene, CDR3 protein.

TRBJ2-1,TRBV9,CASSPLASADEQFF
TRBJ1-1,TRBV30,CAWSVAGIEGFF
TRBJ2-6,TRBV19,CASRKQEAGANVLTF
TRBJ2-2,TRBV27,CASFSPGTGHTGELFF
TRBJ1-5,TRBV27,CASSSRQEPDSNQPQHF
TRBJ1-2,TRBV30,CAWSYTTGYANHYGYTF
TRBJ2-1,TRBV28,CASSSGVQRQFF
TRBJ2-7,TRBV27,CASSPASGRAYEQYF
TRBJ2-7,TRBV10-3,CAISSPGATSSYEQYF
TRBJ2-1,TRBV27,CASSPQIGTGVYNEQFF
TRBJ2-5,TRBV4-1,CASSQAGGQPAQETQYF